The clone carrying this T cell receptor beta chain has just a few counts. Its antigen is as yet unknown. One entry per CDR3 protein, called by TCRdb with MiXCR from the reads. The sample consists of some 320,000 distinct CDR3 sequences, over 7.5% of them appearing once. This sample was included in a study of T cell repertoires in cytomegalovirus infection. Study results and caveats: Dominant in the ex vivo response were TCR beta clonotypes restricted by HLA-C and specific for CMV.

This TCR was sampled from a human donor in good health (CMV status not recorded). Some clones in this sample may be carry-over from other donors' samples. Specimen: PBMCs.

The CDR3 coding sequence is TGCGCCAGCAGCTTGAACCTCGGAGGAGCTAATTCACCCCTCCACTTT. Its translation is CASSLNLGGANSPLHF. J is TRBJ1-6 and V is TRBV5-1, with D unresolved. CDR3 length: 16 residues. Trimming stripped 1 base from V and 6 bases from J, with 14 bases between. CDR1 SGHRS and CDR2 YFSETQ come from the germline V gene.